Listed here are 22 T cell receptor beta chains from one sample, sequenced in a study of patients and donors after allogeneic stem cell transplantation. TCRdb reanalysed the RT-PCR reads using MiXCR and keeps one entry per CDR3 protein. This sample carries under 170,000 distinct CDR3 sequences, over 35% of them seen once, and the ten largest clones take 50%. Sequences were obtained from blood, either unsorted or a sorted T cell fraction (not recorded which). The source of these receptors is a human donor who was either an allogeneic HSCT recipient or a stem cell or donor lymphocyte infusion donor (not recorded which). It is not recorded whose cells these are; they may come from a transplant donor.

This clonotype was counted a few times. The CDR3 DNA follows: TGTGCCAGCAGTTACGGGCCCTCTGAAGCTTTCTTT. It is translated as CASSYGPSEAFF. The chain links TRBV6-2 or TRBV6-3 to TRBJ1-1; no clear D. With 2 bases removed from V and 6 bases from J, the gap between germline ends came to 7 bases. Germline V gene data show CDR1 as MNHEY and CDR2 as SVGEGT. This CDR3 is 12 amino acids long.

This clonotype has more than one count but fewer than ten. The DNA for the CDR3 is TGTGCCAGCAGTCCACTGGACTATGGCTACACCTTC. Encoded protein: CASSPLDYGYTF. This sequence joins TRBV12-3 or TRBV12-4 and TRBJ1-2, with no clear D. This CDR3 contains 12 residues. V dropped 5 bases and J dropped 3 bases, with 7 bases sitting between them.

The chain recombines TRBV20-1 with TRBJ2-4; D is perhaps TRBD1 or TRBD2 (5 bases each). Trimming took off 5 bases at V and 0 bases at J, with 20 bases between the two ends. CDR1 and CDR2 from the germline V gene are DFQATT and SNEGSKA (reference sequence). The length of the CDR3 is 17 residues. The CDR3 sequence is CSARIIGAVEAKNIQYF. CDR3 DNA sequence: TGCAGTGCTCGAATCATCGGGGCGGTAGAAGCCAAAAACATTCAGTACTTC.

The chain couples TRBV6-1 to TRBJ2-5, with a weak D call TRBD2 (5 bases). Germline CDR1 MNHNS, CDR2 SASEGT. V was cut by 3 bases and J by 5 bases, with 13 bases left in between. This CDR3 contains 14 residues. The DNA for the CDR3 is TGTGCCAGCAGTGAGAGGGTCCTACGGGAGACCCAGTACTTC. Its protein product is CASSERVLRETQYF.

This sequence joins TRBV6-2 or TRBV6-3 and TRBJ2-7; 9 bases are a match to TRBD1. Per germline, CDR1 MNHEY and CDR2 SVGEGT. CDR3 length: 14 amino acids. J lost 5 bases, V lost 4 bases, and 6 bases had no gene match. The CDR3 spells CASSWGQGLNEQYF. The CDR3 coding sequence is TGTGCCAGCAGTTGGGGACAGGGACTAAACGAGCAGTACTTC.

The chain couples TRBV12-3 or TRBV12-4 to TRBJ2-3; the D gene is possibly TRBD1 (5 bases). This CDR3 spans 12 amino acids. Trimming cost V 6 bases and J 7 bases, with 11 bases left between them. The CDR3 DNA sequence: TGTGCCAGCAGCCAACCGGACAATACGCAGTATTTT. Translated: CASSQPDNTQYF.

This clonotype came up once. J is TRBJ1-2 and V is TRBV12-3 or TRBV12-4; D is ambiguous. CDR3 length: 15 amino acids. Trimming removed 7 bases at V and 5 bases at J, with 20 bases between. CDR3 loop: CASTLRSGIIYGYTF. DNA of the CDR3: TGTGCCAGCACCCTAAGGAGCGGTATCATTTATGGCTACACCTTC.

This clonotype was observed at least ten times. The J gene is TRBJ1-4, the V gene TRBV20-1; 9 bases fit TRBD1. This CDR3 is 13 amino acids long. From germline, CDR1 is DFQATT and CDR2 SNEGSKA (reference sequence). V dropped 6 bases and J dropped 5; count of bases not matched to a gene: 4. This CDR3 reads CSAIGTGNEKLFF. CDR3 coding DNA: TGCAGTGCCATTGGGACAGGGAATGAAAAACTGTTTTTT.

CDR3: CASSLDRGWESPLHF. The DNA for the CDR3 is TGTGCCAGCAGCCTTGACAGGGGCTGGGAATCACCCCTCCACTTT. J is TRBJ1-6 and V is TRBV7-2, with 8 positions matching TRBD1. Germline-derived CDR1 and CDR2 are SGHTA and FQGNSA. The CDR3 spans 15 residues. The V gene end was trimmed by 5 bases and the J gene end by 10 bases; junction bases not matched to a gene: 10.

V and J are TRBV5-1 and TRBJ2-5; 11 bases agree with TRBD2. With V trimmed by 8 bases and J by 1 base, 4 bases remained unmatched. CDR3 length: 14 amino acids. Germline V gene sequence: CDR1 SGHRS, CDR2 YFSETQ. The CDR3: CASGTSGLQETQYF. CDR3 bases: TGCGCCAGTGGGACTAGCGGACTCCAAGAGACCCAGTACTTC.

The CDR3 spells CASSIASGPGIDTQYF. CDR3 bases: TGTGCCAGCAGCATCGCTAGCGGACCCGGCATAGATACGCAGTATTTT. The chain is built from TRBV7-3 and TRBJ2-3, with 7 bases identical to TRBD2. The CDR3 runs to 16 residues. V dropped 5 bases and J dropped 5; count of bases not matched to a gene: 13. From germline, CDR1 is SGHTA and CDR2 FQGTGA.

V usage is TRBV9 and J usage is TRBJ2-3; D gene uncertain. V dropped 2 bases and J dropped 4 bases, with 8 bases sitting between them. The CDR3 consists of 13 residues. Per germline, CDR1 SGDLS and CDR2 YYNGEE. The CDR3 spells CASSVVSADTQYF. The CDR3 region has the DNA TGTGCCAGCAGCGTCGTGAGTGCAGATACGCAGTATTTT.

CDR3 DNA: TGTGCCAGCAGTGCTGAAGCGGGGGGACAAGAGACCCAGTACTTC. Translating it yields CASSAEAGGQETQYF. The rearrangement uses TRBV2 and TRBJ2-5, with 9 bases fitting TRBD2. There are 15 residues in the CDR3. From germline, CDR1 is SNHLY and CDR2 FYNNEI. V lost 4 bases to trimming and J lost 2 bases; unmatched junction nucleotides: 5.

This chain uses TRBV29-1 with TRBJ2-1, with D tentatively TRBD2 (5 bases). The CDR3 is made up of 14 amino acids. V lost 7 bases, J lost 0 bases, and 13 bases lay in between. Germline lookup yields CDR1 SQVTM and CDR2 ANQGSEA. CDR3 DNA sequence: TGCAGCGGTGGACTGGCCCGCTCCTACAATGAGCAGTTCTTC. Amino acids: CSGGLARSYNEQFF.

The chain recombines TRBV3-1 with TRBJ2-5; D is undetermined. CDR1 and CDR2 (germline): LGHDT, YNNKEL (reference sequence). V was shortened by 1 base and J by 5 bases, with 11 bases between the two germline ends. This CDR3 contains 14 residues. In DNA, the CDR3 is TGTGCCAGCAGCCAAGTCCACTTGCGGGAGACCCAGTACTTC. It translates to CASSQVHLRETQYF.

This clonotype was observed a handful of times. The V call is TRBV12-3 or TRBV12-4, the J call TRBJ1-1; D is possibly TRBD1 (5 bases). Trimming pared 6 bases from V and 0 bases from J, leaving 11 bases between. The CDR3 is made up of 14 amino acids. CDR3 DNA sequence: TGTGCCAGCAGGTCACAGGTTATGAACACTGAAGCTTTCTTT. This encodes CASRSQVMNTEAFF.

This clonotype has a count of ten or more. J is TRBJ1-2 and V is TRBV12-3 or TRBV12-4, with a tentative D call TRBD1 (5 bases). Trimming stripped 5 bases from V and 7 bases from J, with 8 bases between. The CDR3 extends over 11 amino acids. CDR3 residues: CASSQGSGYTF. The CDR3 DNA follows: TGTGCCAGCAGTCAGGGATCTGGCTACACCTTC.

The chain is built from TRBV7-2 and TRBJ1-6, with TRBD1 as a possible D gene (6 bases). CDR3 length: 13 amino acids. V lost 5 bases and J lost 10, with 12 bases in between. Germline-derived CDR1 and CDR2 are SGHTA and FQGNSA. CDR3 protein: CASSQQGNSPLHF. As DNA, the CDR3 is TGTGCCAGCAGCCAACAGGGTAACTCACCCCTCCACTTT.

This rearrangement joins TRBV27 to TRBJ1-3; no reliable D call. This CDR3 spans 16 amino acids. Trimming removed 5 bases at V and 1 base at J, with 15 bases between. CDR1 and CDR2 from the germline V gene are MNHEY and SMNVEV (reference sequence). The DNA for the CDR3 is TGTGCCAGCAGTAAAGGCGGATCCAGTTCTGGAAACACCATATATTTT. This encodes CASSKGGSSSGNTIYF.

This sequence joins TRBV3-1 and TRBJ1-2, with D possibly TRBD1 on 5 matching bases. CDR1 LGHDT and CDR2 YNNKEL come from the germline V gene (reference sequence). The V end lost 1 base, the J end lost 7 bases, and 19 bases lay between the germline ends. This CDR3 comprises 16 residues. CDR3 protein: CASSQATPTQGLGYTF. CDR3 nucleotides: TGTGCCAGCAGCCAAGCAACGCCAACCCAGGGTCTTGGCTACACCTTC.

Only a few counts were recorded for this clonotype. This rearrangement joins TRBV5-5 to TRBJ1-5; the match to TRBD1 covers 7 bases. Unmatched junction bases numbered 6, after V lost 3 bases and J lost 6 bases. The germline CDR1 and CDR2 sequences are SGHKS and YYEKEE (reference sequence). The CDR3 spans 14 residues. CDR3: CASSSRQGGQPQHF. The DNA of the CDR3 is TGTGCCAGCAGCTCCCGACAGGGAGGTCAGCCCCAGCATTTT.

The chain is built from TRBV20-1 and TRBJ2-1; no definite D call. Germline V gives CDR1 DFQATT, CDR2 SNEGSKA (reference sequence). The CDR3 is made up of 11 amino acids. The germline V and J ends were trimmed by 6 bases and 5 bases, with 8 bases remaining between them. The CDR3 DNA reads as TGCAGTGCCTCGGCGAACAATGAGCAGTTCTTC. It specifies CSASANNEQFF.